This T cell receptor (beta chain) was captured by sequencing in a study of blood T cell repertoires in COVID-19 (dated by TCRdb to between 2020 and 2021). Turning to the overall study: The collaborator samples originated in the United States, Italy and Spain and spanned the acute and convalescent phases of COVID-19. Samples were obtained from the ongoing ImmuneRACE study (first 160 participants) and from about 1,300 subjects provided by 6 global collaborators. Deeply sampled blood TCRbeta repertoires from subjects exposed to, actively infected with, or recovered from COVID-19 were included in the dataset. Where available, HLA class I and class II types were taken from metadata supplied by the sample provider and were not determined by assay-based typing. The material from the prospective study consisted of cDNA or gDNA derived from T cells, B-cell-depleted T cells, or PBMCs. A freely available public database, intended as a resource for researchers studying the immune response to SARS-CoV-2, is where the repertoires were released. A de-identified subject ID, COVID-19 status, age in years and sex were almost always included in the sample metadata.

Each collaborating institution followed its own protocols to collect whole blood in K2EDTA tubes. For TCRbeta analysis, collaborators shipped samples in one of three forms: frozen whole blood, isolated PBMCs, or DNA extracted from either of those sample types. Its CDR3 holds 13 amino acids, cysteine through phenylalanine. The kept DNA is CDR3 alone, 39 bases in frame from the first base. The germline V gene yields MGHRA for CDR1 and YSYEKL for CDR2. The V and J ends are trimmed by 3 bases and 3 bases, leaving 7 bases between them. What the work shows at the level of the full study, not this receptor alone: How much clinical and demographic metadata was included differed by source and by participant, and the metadata was provided uncurated.

This clone was seen a single time. The target of this receptor is not known. Base qualities are missing; no much larger clone stands one base away. TCRbeta CDR3 regions were amplified from genomic DNA by means of the immunoSEQ Assay, a bias-controlled multiplex PCR. As for how the authors treated the data: The number of nucleated cells in each sample was estimated by amplification of reference gene primers within the assay. Sequence reads were collapsed and filtered to measure the absolute abundance of every unique TCRbeta CDR3 rearrangement. For each sample, productive Simpson clonality was calculated as the square root of Simpson's diversity index over productive rearrangements. Sourced from immuneACCESS, this table was stored by TCRdb with only in-frame sequences that have V and J called. A share of the clones is absent; for the studies checked, an unresolved V gene accounts for under half, and the remainder has no known explanation. D and trimming come from the DNA, and the V and J calls and clone size come from that table. The table for this sample lists tens of thousands of clones; 70% to 85% of them were counted only once. The ten largest clones add up to around 11% of the sample.

The chain is made from TRBV4-1 and TRBJ2-3; no D gene can be assigned with confidence. Material for sequencing was peripheral blood. The TCR was taken from a man between 65 and 85 years old with acute or convalescent COVID-19. The DNA sequence is TGCGCCAGCAGCCATCCGCGGACAGATACGCAGTATTTT. Translated, this gives CASSHPRTDTQYF.